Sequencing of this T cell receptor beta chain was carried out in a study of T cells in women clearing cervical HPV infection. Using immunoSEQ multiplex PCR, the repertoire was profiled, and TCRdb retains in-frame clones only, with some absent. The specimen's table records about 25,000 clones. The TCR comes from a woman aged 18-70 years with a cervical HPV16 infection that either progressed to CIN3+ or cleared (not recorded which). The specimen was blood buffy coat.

CDR3 DNA (partial): TGCGCCAGCAGCTTATGGGCGGGGGCCTACGAG. Its protein product is CASSLWAGAYE. In full, the CDR3 is CASSLWAGAYEQYF. The J gene is TRBJ2-7, the V gene TRBV5-1, with 7 nucleotides matching TRBD2. With the read ending 3 residues before the CDR3 end, the germline J gene is used to fill in that end. The germline V gene encodes CDR1 SGHRS and CDR2 YFSETQ. Unmatched junction bases numbered 4, after V lost 2 bases and J lost 2 bases. This CDR3 has 14 residues.